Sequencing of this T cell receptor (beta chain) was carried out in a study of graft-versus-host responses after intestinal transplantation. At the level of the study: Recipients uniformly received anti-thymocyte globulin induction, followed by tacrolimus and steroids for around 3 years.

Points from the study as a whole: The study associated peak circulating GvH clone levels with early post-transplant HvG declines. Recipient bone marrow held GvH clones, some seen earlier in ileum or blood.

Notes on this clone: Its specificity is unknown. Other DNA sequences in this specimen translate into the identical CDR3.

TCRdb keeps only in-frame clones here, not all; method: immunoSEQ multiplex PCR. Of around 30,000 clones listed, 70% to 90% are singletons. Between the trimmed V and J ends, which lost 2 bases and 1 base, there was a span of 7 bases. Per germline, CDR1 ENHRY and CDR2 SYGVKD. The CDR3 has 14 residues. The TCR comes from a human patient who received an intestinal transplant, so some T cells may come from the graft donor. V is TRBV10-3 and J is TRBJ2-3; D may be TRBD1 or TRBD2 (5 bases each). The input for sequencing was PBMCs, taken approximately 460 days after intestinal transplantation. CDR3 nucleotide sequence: TGTGCCATCAGTGAGGGGACCGGCACAGATACGCAGTATTTT. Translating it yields CAISEGTGTDTQYF.